This TCR beta chain was sequenced during a study of technical replicates of blood from a handful of donors (dated by TCRdb to about 2017). Concerning this clone: It lacks a known antigen. Base qualities are missing; no much larger clone stands one base away.

Preparation of the library involved the immunoSEQ multiplex PCR assay. TCRdb mirrors the immuneACCESS table, restricted to in-frame sequences. Some clones are absent from its copies; in checked studies, under half trace to an unresolved V gene, and the reason for the others is unknown. A total of 60,000 to 80,000 clones appear in this sample, 90% to 95% of them only once. The ten largest account for 4.7% of the sample. The TCR originated in a human donor in good health. Some clones in this sample may be carry-over from other donors' samples. Sample: PBMCs.

CDR3 sequence: CAISTGENQPQHF. The bases read TGTGCCATCAGTACAGGTGAGAATCAGCCCCAGCATTTT. Recombination connected TRBV10-3 to TRBJ1-5; TRBD1 is a weak D gene call, 5 bases matching. Between the V and J ends, shortened by 5 bases and 4 bases respectively, the junction contains 9 bases. Reading from cysteine to phenylalanine, the CDR3 counts 13 amino acids. Kept here is only the CDR3 DNA, which spans 39 bases and is read in frame from base 1. The germline V gene supplies CDR1 ENHRY and CDR2 SYGVKD.